The source of this TCR beta chain is a study of T cells in Graves' hyperthyroidism and ophthalmopathy. Study results and limitations: Through a model of 13 V-J features, ophthalmopathy was separated from stable hyperthyroidism. The model made its ophthalmopathy prediction, and onset followed a median 6.5 months later. Most clonotypes that expanded in the thyroid above 0.001 also showed up in blood.

It was RNA transcripts that yielded the amplified TCR beta CDR3 regions. The HTBI primer set served for first-round RT-PCR of the TCR CDR3. One entry per CDR3 protein results from TCRdb running MiXCR on the multiplex PCR reads. The table records 310,000 or so distinct CDR3 sequences, about 15% of them present only once. This CDR3 spans 17 amino acids. Germline CDR1 SGHTA, CDR2 FQGNSA. J gave up 1 base and V 0 bases, and 7 bases lay outside the gene matches. In its sample, this clonotype was seen many times. What it binds is unknown. The J gene is TRBJ2-5, the V gene TRBV7-2; 8 bases agree with TRBD2. The sequencing sample was made of blood. The clonotype comes from a woman aged 60-75 years with Graves' ophthalmopathy. The CDR3 DNA reads as TGTGCCAGCAGCTTAGCGGGAAGCGGGGGTTTCCAAGAGACCCAGTACTTC. It yields the protein CASSLAGSGGFQETQYF. The full variable domain, with the rest looked up from reference TRBV7-2 and TRBJ2-5, is GAGVSQSPSNKVTEKGKDVELRCDPISGHTALYWYRQSLGQGLEFLIYFQGNSAPDKSGLPSDRFSAERTGGSVSTLTIQRTQQEDSAVYLCASSLAGSGGFQETQYFGPGTRLLVL.